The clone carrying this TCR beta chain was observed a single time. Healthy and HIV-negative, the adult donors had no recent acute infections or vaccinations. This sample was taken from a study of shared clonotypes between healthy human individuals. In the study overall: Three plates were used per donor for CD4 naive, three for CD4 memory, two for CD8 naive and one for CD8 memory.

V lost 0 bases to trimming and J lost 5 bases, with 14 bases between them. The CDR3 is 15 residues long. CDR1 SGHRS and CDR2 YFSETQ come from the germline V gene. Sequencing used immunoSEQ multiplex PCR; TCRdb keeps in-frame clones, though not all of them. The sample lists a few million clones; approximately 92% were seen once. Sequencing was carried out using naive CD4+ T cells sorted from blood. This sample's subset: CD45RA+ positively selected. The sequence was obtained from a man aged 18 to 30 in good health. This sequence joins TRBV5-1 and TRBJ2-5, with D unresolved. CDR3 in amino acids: CASSLAPPSRETQYF. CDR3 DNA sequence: TGCGCCAGCAGCTTGGCCCCCCCGTCCCGGGAGACCCAGTACTTC. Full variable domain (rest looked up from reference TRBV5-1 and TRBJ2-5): KAGVTQTPRYLIKTRGQQVTLSCSPISGHRSVSWYQQTPGQGLQFLFEYFSETQRNKGNFPGRFSGRQFSNSRSEMNVSTLELGDSALYLCASSLAPPSRETQYFGPGTRLLVL.